The sequence of this T cell receptor (beta chain) was determined in a study of T cells after yellow fever vaccination. Study-level information: Preparation of the low-cell-number fractions used SMART-Seq v4 Ultra Low Input.

Production of TCR cDNA was by 5'RACE template switching, which also added a universal primer site and UMIs. TCRdb re-analysed the 5' RACE reads in MiXCR, keeping a single row per CDR3 protein. The data hold 300,000 to 350,000 distinct CDR3 sequences, with around 4.3% observed a single time. CDR1 and CDR2 (germline): SGHVS, FQNEAQ. With 1 base removed from V and 7 bases from J, the gap between germline ends came to 11 bases. The length of the CDR3 is 14 residues. Findings of the study overall: The appearance of a small share of clonotypes in both CD4 and CD8 compartments was observed. Boosting was followed by the reappearance of most primary-vaccination clones (roughly 95% CD4, about 90% CD8).

This clonotype was counted at least ten times. The antigen is undetermined. The chain links TRBV7-8 to TRBJ1-5, with a tentative D call TRBD1 (6 bases). This sequence was found in a man aged 18 to 29 who received the YFV17D yellow fever vaccine. The input for sequencing was PBMCs, taken 15 days after the yellow fever booster vaccination. CDR3 residues: CASSLVQGHQPQHF. The CDR3 DNA follows: TGTGCCAGCAGCTTAGTCCAGGGGCACCAGCCCCAGCATTTT.